Sequencing of this T cell receptor (beta chain) was carried out in a study of blood T cells in healthy people across ages. A second about 6 to 12 cycle PCR used barcoded and J-beta primers. TCRdb itself ran the 5' RACE reads through MiXCR, one entry per CDR3 protein. The data contain around 940,000 distinct CDR3 sequences, about 51% of them singletons. Study-level findings and limits: Fewer expanded clones and more diversity marked long-lived versus aged donors. Diversity of TCR beta per million T cells declined in a roughly linear way with age.

Peripheral blood was drawn, roughly 10 milliliters per donor. Researchers report isolating at least 6 million PBMCs per sample. V lost 8 bases and J 0 bases, leaving 8 bases between the germline ends. This CDR3 is 12 amino acids long. Looked up from germline, CDR1 is SGHTA and CDR2 is FQGNSA. This clonotype has more than one count but fewer than ten. The antigen remains unidentified. The sample comprised blood. The chain is built from TRBV7-2 and TRBJ2-7; no definite D call. The sequence derives from a woman in her fifties or sixties in good health. In DNA, the CDR3 is TGTGCCAGCCACCGGAGCTCCTACGAGCAGTACTTC. It translates to CASHRSSYEQYF.